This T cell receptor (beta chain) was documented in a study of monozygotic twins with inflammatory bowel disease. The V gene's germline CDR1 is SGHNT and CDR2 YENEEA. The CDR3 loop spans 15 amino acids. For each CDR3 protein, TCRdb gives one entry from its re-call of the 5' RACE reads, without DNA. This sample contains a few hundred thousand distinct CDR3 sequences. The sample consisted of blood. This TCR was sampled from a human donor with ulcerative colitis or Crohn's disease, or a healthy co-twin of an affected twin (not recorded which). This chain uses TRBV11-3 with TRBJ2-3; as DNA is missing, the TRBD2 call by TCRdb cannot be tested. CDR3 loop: CASSPSDGVVDTQYF.